This T cell receptor (beta chain) was recorded in a study of T cell repertoires in cytomegalovirus infection. About the study: CMV epitopes in the study were HLA-C-restricted (recently identified) and HLA-B-restricted (well studied). Evidence of both CMV infection and a matching HLA type came from public TCR beta signatures. Points from the study as a whole: Cumulative frequency (of public TCR beta family members) identified carriers of CMV plus the relevant HLA. It was HLA-C-restricted CMV-specific TCR beta clonotypes that dominated the response ex vivo.

In germline, CDR1 is SGHTA, CDR2 FQGNSA. Trimming removed 5 bases from V and 7 bases from J, with 17 bases in between. The CDR3 consists of 15 residues. TCRdb used MiXCR to reprocess the reads, holding one entry per CDR3 protein. The sample has about a million distinct CDR3 sequences; 30% to 40% are singletons. This clonotype was observed a few times. What it binds is not known. The TCR comes from a human donor in good health (CMV status not recorded). Some clones in this sample may be carry-over from other donors' samples. Here the sequenced sample was cultured CD8+ T cells from PBMCs, taken from culture after CMV antigen stimulation. The chain employs TRBV7-2 and TRBJ1-4; the D is unclear. CDR3 region: CASSPLPGKSEKLFF. CDR3 in DNA: TGTGCCAGCAGCCCCCTCCCGGGAAAGAGTGAAAAACTGTTTTTT.